Below are 19 T cell receptor beta chains sequenced from a single sample in a study of cytomegalovirus exposure and HLA in healthy donors. PCR employed 60 Vbeta and 13 Jbeta primers. Profiled with immunoSEQ multiplex PCR; TCRdb holds only in-frame clones, not every one. The specimen's table records approximately 180,000 clones. The sample comprised PBMCs. The receptors here all came from a man aged 25-45 years in good health and CMV-seronegative.

This chain connects TRBV5-1 to TRBJ1-1; a possible D gene is TRBD1 (5 bases). The CDR3 loop spans 17 amino acids. V lost 0 bases and J lost 3, with 18 bases in between. Germline V gives CDR1 SGHRS, CDR2 YFSETQ. CDR3 sequence (DNA): TGCGCCAGCAGCTTGGCCCGCAAGGCGCGGGACGACACTGAAGCTTTCTTT. The encoded protein is CASSLARKARDDTEAFF. Full variable domain (outside the CDR3, taken from reference TRBV5-1 and TRBJ1-1): KAGVTQTPRYLIKTRGQQVTLSCSPISGHRSVSWYQQTPGQGLQFLFEYFSETQRNKGNFPGRFSGRQFSNSRSEMNVSTLELGDSALYLCASSLARKARDDTEAFFGQGTRLTVV.

The chain uses TRBV15 and TRBJ1-5; no firm D call. Germline CDR1 is LNHNV and CDR2 is YYDKDF (reference sequence). Trimming shortened V by 0 bases and J by 1 base, and 4 bases separated the two germline ends. The CDR3 is 14 amino acids. The CDR3 DNA follows: TGTGCCACCAGCAGAGACTTCAGCAATCAGCCCCAGCATTTT. Translated, it gives CATSRDFSNQPQHF. The full variable domain, with the rest looked up from reference TRBV15 and TRBJ1-5, is DAMVIQNPRYQVTQFGKPVTLSCSQTLNHNVMYWYQQKSSQAPKLLFHYYDKDFNNEADTPDNFQSRRPNTSFCFLDIRSPGLGDTAMYLCATSRDFSNQPQHFGDGTRLSIL.

V gene TRBV11-3 combines with J gene TRBJ2-1; D is unclear. V lost 3 bases to trimming and J lost 5 bases, with 8 bases between them. The CDR3 has 13 residues. The germline gives CDR1 SGHNT, CDR2 YENEEA. CDR3 protein: CASSFTYDNEQFF. The CDR3 DNA reads as TGTGCCAGCAGCTTCACCTACGACAATGAGCAGTTCTTC. Filled out from reference TRBV11-3 and TRBJ2-1, the complete variable domain reads EAGVVQSPRYKIIEKKQPVAFWCNPISGHNTLYWYLQNLGQGPELLIRYENEEAVDDSQLPKDRFSAERLKGVDSTLKIQPAELGDSAVYLCASSFTYDNEQFFGPGTRLTVL.

The chain combines TRBV4-1 with TRBJ1-3, with D possibly TRBD1 on 6 matching bases. CDR1 and CDR2 from the germline V gene are MGHRA and YSYEKL. The CDR3 has 21 residues. The V end lost 1 base, the J end lost 1 base, and 26 bases lay between the germline ends. This chain's CDR3 is CASSQVWAIPMGHLSGNTIYF. In DNA form, the CDR3 reads TGCGCCAGCAGCCAAGTATGGGCGATTCCGATGGGACACCTATCTGGAAACACCATATATTTT.

This chain links TRBV7-2 with TRBJ2-7, with 8 bases matching TRBD1. Unmatched junction bases numbered 11, after V lost 4 bases and J lost 9 bases. Germline assignment: CDR1 SGHTA and CDR2 FQGNSA. The CDR3 is made up of 14 amino acids. CDR3 in DNA: TGTGCCAGCAGCTCCAAAAAGACAGGGGATAGGCAGTACTTC. This codes for CASSSKKTGDRQYF.

This chain connects TRBV2 to TRBJ1-1; maybe TRBD1 (6 bases). Germline V gives CDR1 SNHLY, CDR2 FYNNEI. Trimming removed 8 bases from V and 2 bases from J, with 12 bases in between. This CDR3 comprises 13 residues. CDR3: CASHGQTNTEAFF. The CDR3 DNA reads as TGTGCCAGCCACGGACAGACTAACACTGAAGCTTTCTTT.

This chain uses TRBV30 with TRBJ1-5, with unresolved D. The V end lost 2 bases, the J end lost 5 bases, and 13 bases lay between the germline ends. Germline V gives CDR1 GTSNPN, CDR2 SVGIG (reference sequence). This CDR3 region has 14 residues. The chain's CDR3 is CAWSLGRRDQPQHF. The CDR3 nucleotides read TGTGCCTGGAGTTTAGGACGGAGGGATCAGCCCCAGCATTTT. The full variable domain, in which reference TRBV30 and TRBJ1-5 provide the parts outside the CDR3, is SQTIHQWPATLVQPVGSPLSLECTVEGTSNPNLYWYRQAAGRGLQLLFYSVGIGQISSEVPQNLSASRPQDRQFILSSKKLLLSDSGFYLCAWSLGRRDQPQHFGDGTRLSIL.

This chain connects TRBV21-1 to TRBJ2-2; the DNA was not used to check the table's D call, TRBD1. TRBV21-1 is a documented pseudogene. This CDR3 region has 12 residues. CDR3 coding DNA: TGTGCCGGCCGGACATTTGCCGGGGAGCTGTTTTTT. Protein sequence: CAGRTFAGELFF.

The chain couples TRBV6-1 to TRBJ1-1; unclear D gene. Trimming pared 6 bases from V and 1 base from J, leaving 9 bases between. Germline V gene sequence: CDR1 MNHNS, CDR2 SASEGT. The CDR3 loop spans 13 amino acids. Here the CDR3 reads CASRAGTNTEAFF. In nucleotides, the CDR3 is TGTGCCAGCAGAGCGGGTACGAACACTGAAGCTTTCTTT.

The chain uses TRBV5-6 and TRBJ2-5, with TRBD1 identical over 7 bases. Near its end, the DNA agrees better with TRBJ2-7, so the J call may be wrong. Germline lookup yields CDR1 SGHDT and CDR2 YYEEEE. The CDR3 runs to 17 residues. The CDR3 here is CASSSGWVRQGTYEQYF. CDR3 nucleotides: TGTGCCAGCAGCTCTGGGTGGGTGAGACAGGGCACCTACGAGCAGTACTTC.

The gene calls are TRBV18 and TRBJ2-6; D is undetermined. The CDR3 runs 15 residues. V lost 2 bases and J 0 bases, leaving 5 bases between the germline ends. Germline CDR1 is KGHSH and CDR2 is LQKENI. CDR3 sequence reads: CASSPVNSGANVLTF. CDR3 DNA: TGTGCCAGCTCACCAGTAAACTCTGGGGCCAACGTCCTGACTTTC.

V gene TRBV7-9 combines with J gene TRBJ1-3, with 8 bases that match TRBD1. Germline V gene data show CDR1 as SEHNR and CDR2 as FQNEAQ (reference sequence). The junction had 3 bases not matched to a gene; V was cut back by 5 bases and J by 3 bases. CDR3 length: 14 residues. Here the CDR3 reads CASSLGTGGNTIYF. The DNA of the CDR3 is TGTGCCAGCAGCCTAGGGACAGGTGGAAACACCATATATTTT.

This sequence joins TRBV5-6 and TRBJ2-1; 7 positions match TRBD2. The CDR3 length is 16 residues. The germline gives CDR1 SGHDT, CDR2 YYEEEE. V shed 0 bases, J shed 1 base, and the junction held 4 bases outside the gene matches. CDR3 sequence: CASSLGLAGSYNEQFF. The CDR3 region has the DNA TGTGCCAGCAGCTTGGGACTAGCAGGGTCCTACAATGAGCAGTTCTTC.

The chain uses TRBV2 and TRBJ1-4; weak D call: TRBD1 (5 bases). Trimming removed 6 bases from V and 5 bases from J, with 13 bases in between. Germline CDR1 and CDR2: SNHLY and FYNNEI. There are 14 residues in the CDR3. The CDR3 DNA sequence: TGTGCCAGCAGGTTTTCGGGACTGAATGAAAAACTGTTTTTT. Protein product: CASRFSGLNEKLFF.

The chain couples TRBV19 to TRBJ1-3; 8 positions agree with TRBD1. CDR1 is LNHDA and CDR2 is SQIVND in the germline V gene (reference sequence). V lost 6 bases and J lost 4; bases outside the gene matches: 8. CDR3 length equals 15 residues. The CDR3 spells CASRTDRDVGNTIYF. The CDR3 region has the DNA TGTGCCAGTAGGACGGACAGGGACGTCGGAAACACCATATATTTT.

The rearrangement links TRBV6-5 to TRBJ2-2; 8 nucleotides line up with TRBD2. The germline V gene encodes CDR1 MNHEY and CDR2 SVGAGI. The CDR3 contains 15 residues. V lost 8 bases, J lost 6 bases, and 11 bases stayed unmatched. For the CDR3, the DNA is TGTGCCAGCGGAAACGGGGCGGGGGGTGCCGGGGAGCTGTTTTTT. Amino acids: CASGNGAGGAGELFF.

The chain links TRBV13 to TRBJ1-1; D is unresolved. This CDR3 has 13 amino acids. The V end was cut by 4 bases, the J end by 0 bases, with 6 bases between. The V gene's germline CDR1 is PRHDT and CDR2 FYEKMQ (reference sequence). CDR3 sequence (DNA): TGTGCCAGCAGCTCCCCCGTGAACACTGAAGCTTTCTTT. As protein: CASSSPVNTEAFF.

The chain is built from TRBV6-1 and TRBJ1-1; D gene ambiguous. CDR1 is MNHNS and CDR2 is SASEGT in the germline V gene. The CDR3 is 10 amino acids. With 6 bases removed from V and 7 bases from J, the gap between germline ends came to 6 bases. CDR3 sequence: CASRSVEAFF. In DNA, the CDR3 is TGTGCCAGCAGGTCAGTTGAAGCTTTCTTT.

The V gene is TRBV4-2, the J gene TRBJ2-3, with D tentatively TRBD2 (7 bases). The CDR3 totals 18 residues. Germline CDR1 reads LGHNA; CDR2 reads YNFKEQ. Trimming removed 1 base from V and 1 base from J, with 18 bases in between. The CDR3 DNA sequence: TGTGCCAGCAGCCAAGTCTCCGGTGGAGGGGGGGGCACAGATACGCAGTATTTT. Protein sequence: CASSQVSGGGGGTDTQYF.